These 9 T cell receptor beta chains were all obtained from the same sample, sequenced in a study of blood T cells in healthy people across ages. Sample-barcoded 5' priming and a J-beta primer mix drove a second PCR of roughly 7 to 11 cycles. TCRdb reprocessed the 5' RACE reads with MiXCR, giving one entry per CDR3 protein. The repertoire has approximately 290,000 distinct CDR3 sequences, less than 30% of them found once; the top ten carry approximately 28%. Sequencing was carried out using blood. The receptors were gathered from a woman aged 65 to 85 in good health.

This clonotype was found a few times. The V gene is TRBV28, the J gene TRBJ1-5, with D perhaps TRBD1 (5 bases). Germline-derived CDR1 and CDR2 are MDHEN and SYDVKM. The CDR3 has 17 amino acids. The V gene lost 5 bases and the J gene lost 2 bases, with 19 bases spanning the gap. This chain's CDR3 is CASSTTDPPRGNQPQHF. The DNA of the CDR3 is TGTGCCAGCAGTACCACGGACCCCCCCAGGGGCAATCAGCCCCAGCATTTT.

This rearrangement joins TRBV20-1 to TRBJ1-1, with D perhaps matching TRBD1 (6 bases). Trimming left V 5 bases short and J 1 base short, with 14 bases between. Germline V CDR1 and CDR2: DFQATT, SNEGSKA (reference sequence). The CDR3 sequence is 14 residues long. CDR3 bases: TGCAGTGCTGGGGGAAGACAGGCGAACACTGAAGCTTTCTTT. This encodes CSAGGRQANTEAFF.

The rearrangement links TRBV28 to TRBJ1-2; no reliable D call. The CDR3 has 12 amino acids. In germline, CDR1 is MDHEN, CDR2 SYDVKM. Trimming shortened V by 11 bases and J by 4 bases, and 14 bases separated the two germline ends. CDR3 loop: CAAEDQTYGYTF. The DNA of the CDR3 is TGTGCCGCCGAAGACCAGACCTATGGCTACACCTTC.

The genes are TRBV5-1 and TRBJ2-5, with a weak D call TRBD2 (6 bases). The CDR3 is made up of 12 amino acids. With 1 base removed from V and 9 bases from J, the gap between germline ends came to 10 bases. Germline V gives CDR1 SGHRS, CDR2 YFSETQ. CDR3 in DNA: TGCGCCAGCAGCTTGAGCTGGGAGGCCCAGTACTTC. Its translation: CASSLSWEAQYF.

The rearrangement joins TRBV20-1 to TRBJ1-1, with D possibly matching TRBD1 (6 bases). From germline, CDR1 is DFQATT and CDR2 SNEGSKA (reference sequence). Trimming took 8 bases from V and 3 from J, leaving 16 bases between them. The CDR3 runs to 13 residues. CDR3 in amino acids: CSPNQGRHTEAFF. The CDR3 DNA sequence: TGCAGTCCAAACCAGGGGCGACACACTGAAGCTTTCTTT.

This clonotype was detected a few times. V and J are TRBV5-6 and TRBJ1-1; D uncertain. CDR1 and CDR2 from the germline V gene are SGHDT and YYEEEE. The CDR3 runs to 13 residues. Trimming removed 3 bases at V and 2 bases at J, with 8 bases between. CDR3 protein: CASSSSFNTEAFF. CDR3 sequence (DNA): TGTGCCAGCAGCTCCTCTTTCAACACTGAAGCTTTCTTT.

The V call is TRBV28, the J call TRBJ1-5; 9 bases are a match to TRBD1. CDR3 length equals 19 residues. The germline V gene encodes CDR1 MDHEN and CDR2 SYDVKM. V gave up 4 bases and J gave up 3 bases; unmatched junction bases: 16. The CDR3 here is CASSSPGTGKGGPNQPQHF. DNA for the CDR3: TGTGCCAGCAGTTCCCCCGGGACAGGGAAAGGGGGGCCCAATCAGCCCCAGCATTTT.

The CDR3 DNA reads TGTGCCAGCAGTGAAGCTGAGACGGCGAAAAACATTCAGTACTTC. Residues: CASSEAETAKNIQYF. V and J are TRBV6-1 and TRBJ2-4; D is ambiguous. Trimming removed 0 bases at V and 4 bases at J, with 10 bases between. Germline CDR1 reads MNHNS; CDR2 reads SASEGT. The CDR3 covers 15 residues.

This sequence joins TRBV14 and TRBJ2-1; maybe TRBD2 (5 bases). The CDR3 totals 16 residues. Germline V CDR1 and CDR2: SGHDN, FVKESK. V was trimmed by 1 base and J by 3 bases, leaving 13 bases between them. CDR3 DNA: TGTGCCAGCAGCCAAGCAGACTACGGGTTCTACAATGAGCAGTTCTTC. Protein sequence: CASSQADYGFYNEQFF.